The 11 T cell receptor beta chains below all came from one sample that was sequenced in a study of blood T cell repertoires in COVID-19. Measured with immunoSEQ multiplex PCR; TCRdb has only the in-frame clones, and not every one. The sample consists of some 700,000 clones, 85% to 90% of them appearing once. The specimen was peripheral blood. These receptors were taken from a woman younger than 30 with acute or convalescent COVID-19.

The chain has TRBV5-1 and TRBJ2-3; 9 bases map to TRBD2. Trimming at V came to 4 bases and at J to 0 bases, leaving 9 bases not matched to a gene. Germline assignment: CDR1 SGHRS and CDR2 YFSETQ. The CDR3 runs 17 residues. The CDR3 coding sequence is TGCGCCAGCAGCCGAGAGGGGACTAGCATAAGCACAGATACGCAGTATTTT. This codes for CASSREGTSISTDTQYF.

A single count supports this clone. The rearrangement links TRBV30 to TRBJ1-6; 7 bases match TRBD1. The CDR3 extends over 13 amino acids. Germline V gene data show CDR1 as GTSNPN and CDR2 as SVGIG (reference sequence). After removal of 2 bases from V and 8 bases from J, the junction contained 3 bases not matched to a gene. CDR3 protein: CAWSRTGDSPLHF. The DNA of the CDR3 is TGTGCCTGGAGTCGTACAGGGGATTCACCCCTCCACTTT.

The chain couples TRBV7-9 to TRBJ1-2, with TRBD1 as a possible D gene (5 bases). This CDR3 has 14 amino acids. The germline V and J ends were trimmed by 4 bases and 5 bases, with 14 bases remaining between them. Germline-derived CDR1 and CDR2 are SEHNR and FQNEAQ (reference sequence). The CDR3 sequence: CASSSNRGVYGYTF. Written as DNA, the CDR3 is TGTGCCAGCAGCTCCAACCGGGGGGTATATGGCTACACCTTC.

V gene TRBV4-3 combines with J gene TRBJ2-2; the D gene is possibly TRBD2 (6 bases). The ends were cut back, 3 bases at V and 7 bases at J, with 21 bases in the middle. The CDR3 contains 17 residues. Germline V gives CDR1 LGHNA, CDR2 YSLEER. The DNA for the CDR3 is TGCGCCAGCAGCCACAAGAAAACCAGGAGGGTTGACGGGGAGCTGTTTTTT. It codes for CASSHKKTRRVDGELFF.

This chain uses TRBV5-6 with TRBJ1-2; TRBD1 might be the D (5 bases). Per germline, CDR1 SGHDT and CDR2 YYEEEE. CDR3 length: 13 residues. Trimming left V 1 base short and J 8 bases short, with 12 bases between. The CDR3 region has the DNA TGTGCCAGCAGCTTGTCCAGGGAGGCAGGCTACACCTTC. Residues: CASSLSREAGYTF. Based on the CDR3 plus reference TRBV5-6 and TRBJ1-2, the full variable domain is DAGVTQSPTHLIKTRGQQVTLRCSPKSGHDTVSWYQQALGQGPQFIFQYYEEEERQRGNFPDRFSGHQFPNYSSELNVNALLLGDSALYLCASSLSREAGYTFGSGTRLTVV.

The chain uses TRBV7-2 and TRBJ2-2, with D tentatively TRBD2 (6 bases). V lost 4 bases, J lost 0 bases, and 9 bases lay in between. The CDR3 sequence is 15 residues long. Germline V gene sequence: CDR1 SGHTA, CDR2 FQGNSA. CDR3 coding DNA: TGTGCCAGCAGCTCAAGACTAGCGAACACCGGGGAGCTGTTTTTT. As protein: CASSSRLANTGELFF.

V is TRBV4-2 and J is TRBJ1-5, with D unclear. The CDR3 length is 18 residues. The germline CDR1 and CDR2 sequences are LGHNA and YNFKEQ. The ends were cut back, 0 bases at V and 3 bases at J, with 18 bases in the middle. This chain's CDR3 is CASSQDISPGSNNQPQHF. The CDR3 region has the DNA TGTGCCAGCAGCCAAGATATTTCCCCAGGCAGCAACAATCAGCCCCAGCATTTT.

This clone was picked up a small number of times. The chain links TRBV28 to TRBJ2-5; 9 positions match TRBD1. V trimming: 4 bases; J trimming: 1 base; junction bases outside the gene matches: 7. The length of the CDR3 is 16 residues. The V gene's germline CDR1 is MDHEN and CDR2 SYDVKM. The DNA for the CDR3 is TGTGCCAGCAGTTCGTGGACAGGGGCTAGCCAAGAGACCCAGTACTTC. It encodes CASSSWTGASQETQYF. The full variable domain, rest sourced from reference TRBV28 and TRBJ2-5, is DVKVTQSSRYLVKRTGEKVFLECVQDMDHENMFWYRQDPGLGLRLIYFSYDVKMKEKGDIPEGYSVSREKKERFSLILESASTNQTSMYLCASSSWTGASQETQYFGPGTRLLVL.

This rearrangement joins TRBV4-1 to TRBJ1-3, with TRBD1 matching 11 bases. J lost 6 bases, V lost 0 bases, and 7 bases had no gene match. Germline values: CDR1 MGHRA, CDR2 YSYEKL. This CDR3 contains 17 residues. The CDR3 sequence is CASSQDRTGGVVNTIYF. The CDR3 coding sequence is TGCGCCAGCAGCCAAGACCGGACAGGGGGCGTTGTAAACACCATATATTTT.

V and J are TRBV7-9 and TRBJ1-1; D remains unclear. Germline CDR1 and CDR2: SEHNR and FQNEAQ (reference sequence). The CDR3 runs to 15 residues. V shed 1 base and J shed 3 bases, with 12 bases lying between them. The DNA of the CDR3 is TGTGCCAGCAGCTTAGTTGCGGGGTTGGACACTGAAGCTTTCTTT. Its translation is CASSLVAGLDTEAFF. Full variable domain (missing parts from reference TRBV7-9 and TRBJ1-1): DTGVSQNPRHKITKRGQNVTFRCDPISEHNRLYWYRQTLGQGPEFLTYFQNEAQLEKSRLLSDRFSAERPKGSFSTLEIQRTEQGDSAMYLCASSLVAGLDTEAFFGQGTRLTVV.

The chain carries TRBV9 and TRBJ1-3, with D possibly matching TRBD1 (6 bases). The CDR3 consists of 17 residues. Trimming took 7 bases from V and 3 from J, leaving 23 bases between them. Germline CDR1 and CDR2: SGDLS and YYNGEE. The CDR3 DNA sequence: TGTGCCAGCTCCTCAATACAAGAACAGGGCTATGGAAACACCATATATTTT. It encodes CASSSIQEQGYGNTIYF.